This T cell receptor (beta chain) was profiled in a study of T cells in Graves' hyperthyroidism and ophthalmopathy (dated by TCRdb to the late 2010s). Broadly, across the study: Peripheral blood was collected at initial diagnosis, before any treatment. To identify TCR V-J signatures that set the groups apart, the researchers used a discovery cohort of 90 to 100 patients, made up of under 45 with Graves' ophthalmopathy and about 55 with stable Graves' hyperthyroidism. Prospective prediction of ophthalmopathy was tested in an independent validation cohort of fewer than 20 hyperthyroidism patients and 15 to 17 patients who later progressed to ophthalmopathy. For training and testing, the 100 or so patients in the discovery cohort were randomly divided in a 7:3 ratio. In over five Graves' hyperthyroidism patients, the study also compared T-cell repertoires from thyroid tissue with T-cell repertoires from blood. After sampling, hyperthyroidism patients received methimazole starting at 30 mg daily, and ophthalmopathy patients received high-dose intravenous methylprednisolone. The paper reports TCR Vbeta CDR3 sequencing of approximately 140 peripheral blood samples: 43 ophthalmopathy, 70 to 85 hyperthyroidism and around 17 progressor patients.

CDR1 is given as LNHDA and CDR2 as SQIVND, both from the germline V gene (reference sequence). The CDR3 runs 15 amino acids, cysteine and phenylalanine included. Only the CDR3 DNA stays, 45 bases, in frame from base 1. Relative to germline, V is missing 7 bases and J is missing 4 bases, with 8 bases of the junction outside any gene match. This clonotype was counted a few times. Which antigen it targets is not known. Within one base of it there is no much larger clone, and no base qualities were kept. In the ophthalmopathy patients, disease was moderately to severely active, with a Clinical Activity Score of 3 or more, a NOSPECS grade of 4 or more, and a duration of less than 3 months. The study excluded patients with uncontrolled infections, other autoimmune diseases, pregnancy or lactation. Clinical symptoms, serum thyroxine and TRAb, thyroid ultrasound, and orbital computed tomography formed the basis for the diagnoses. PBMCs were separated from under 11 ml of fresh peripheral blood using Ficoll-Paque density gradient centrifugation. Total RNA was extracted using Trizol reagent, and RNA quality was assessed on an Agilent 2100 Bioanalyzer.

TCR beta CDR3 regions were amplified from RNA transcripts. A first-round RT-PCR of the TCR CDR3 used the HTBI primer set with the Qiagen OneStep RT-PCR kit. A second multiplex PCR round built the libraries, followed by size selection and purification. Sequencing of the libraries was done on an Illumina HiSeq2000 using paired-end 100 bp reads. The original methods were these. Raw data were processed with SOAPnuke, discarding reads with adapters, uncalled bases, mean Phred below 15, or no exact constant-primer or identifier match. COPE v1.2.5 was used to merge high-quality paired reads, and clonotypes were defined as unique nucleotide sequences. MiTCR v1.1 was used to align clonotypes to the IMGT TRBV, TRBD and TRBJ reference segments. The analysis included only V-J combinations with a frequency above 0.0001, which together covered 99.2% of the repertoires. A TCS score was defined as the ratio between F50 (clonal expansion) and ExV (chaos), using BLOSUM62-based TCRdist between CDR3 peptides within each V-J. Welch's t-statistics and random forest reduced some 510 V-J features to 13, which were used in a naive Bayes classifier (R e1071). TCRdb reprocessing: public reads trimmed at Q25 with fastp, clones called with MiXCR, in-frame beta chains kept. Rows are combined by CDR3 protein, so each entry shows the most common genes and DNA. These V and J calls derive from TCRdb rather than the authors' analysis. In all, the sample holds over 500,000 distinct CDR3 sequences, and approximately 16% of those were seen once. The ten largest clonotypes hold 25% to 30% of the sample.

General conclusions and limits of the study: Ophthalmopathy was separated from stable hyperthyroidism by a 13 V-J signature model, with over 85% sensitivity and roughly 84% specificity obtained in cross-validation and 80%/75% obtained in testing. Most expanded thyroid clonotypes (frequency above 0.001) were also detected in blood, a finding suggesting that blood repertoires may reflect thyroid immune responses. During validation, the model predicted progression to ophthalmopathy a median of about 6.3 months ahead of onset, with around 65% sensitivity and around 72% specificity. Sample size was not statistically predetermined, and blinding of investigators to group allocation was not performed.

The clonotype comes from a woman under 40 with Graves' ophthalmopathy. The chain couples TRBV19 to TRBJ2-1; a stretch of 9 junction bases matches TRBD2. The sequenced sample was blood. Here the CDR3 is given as CASTAGTSPYNEQFF. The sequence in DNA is TGTGCCAGTACCGCCGGGACTAGCCCATACAATGAGCAGTTCTTC.